This T cell receptor (beta chain) came from a study of cytomegalovirus exposure and HLA in healthy donors. Study observations and caveats: In a later analysis, a missense DCLRE1C variant was linked to TCR beta V- and J-gene trimming.

Regarding this clone: Its antigen is still unknown.

The PCR made use of 60 Vbeta and 13 Jbeta primers. Profiled with immunoSEQ multiplex PCR; TCRdb holds only in-frame clones, not every one. The sample comprises under 80,000 clones, 70% to 80% of which are singletons, and just over 50% rests with the top ten. The study sampled nominally healthy donors, though unrecorded immune exposures were likely. V shed 7 bases, J shed 1 base, and the junction held 6 bases outside the gene matches. The CDR3 has 15 amino acids. The germline V gene encodes CDR1 LGHNT and CDR2 FRNRAP. The sequence came from a middle-aged man in good health and CMV-seropositive. The specimen was PBMCs. V gene TRBV12-5 combines with J gene TRBJ2-5, with 10 bases identical to TRBD2. The chain's CDR3 is CASALPSGGQETQYF. For the CDR3, the DNA is TGTGCTAGTGCCCTACCTAGCGGGGGCCAAGAGACCCAGTACTTC.